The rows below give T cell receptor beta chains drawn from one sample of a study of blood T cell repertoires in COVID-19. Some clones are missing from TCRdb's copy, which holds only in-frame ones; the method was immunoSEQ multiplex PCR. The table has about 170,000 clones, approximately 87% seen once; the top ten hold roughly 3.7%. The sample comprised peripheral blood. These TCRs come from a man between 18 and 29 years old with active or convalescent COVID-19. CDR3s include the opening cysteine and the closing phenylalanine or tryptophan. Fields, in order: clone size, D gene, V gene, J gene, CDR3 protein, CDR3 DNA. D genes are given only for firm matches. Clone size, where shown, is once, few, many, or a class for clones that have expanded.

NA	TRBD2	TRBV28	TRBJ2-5	CASSQLAGDKKTQYF	TGTGCCAGCAGTCAACTAGCGGGGGACAAGAAAACCCAGTACTTC
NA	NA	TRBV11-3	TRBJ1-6	CASSTGQRPNSPLHF	TGTGCCAGCAGCACTGGACAGCGGCCTAATTCACCCCTCCACTTT
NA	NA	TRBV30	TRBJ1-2	CAWNELGLDGYTF	TGTGCCTGGAACGAGCTGGGGCTCGACGGCTACACCTTC
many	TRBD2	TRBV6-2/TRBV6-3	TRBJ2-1	CASSYGTSGGNEQFF	TGTGCCAGCAGTTACGGGACTAGCGGGGGCAATGAGCAGTTCTTC
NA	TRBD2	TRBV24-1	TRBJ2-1	CATSTSGVSSYNEQFF	TGTGCCACCAGTACTAGCGGGGTGAGCTCCTACAATGAGCAGTTCTTC
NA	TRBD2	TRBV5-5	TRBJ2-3	CASSPRGGESTDTQYF	TGTGCCAGCAGCCCCCGGGGGGGGGAGAGCACAGATACGCAGTATTTT
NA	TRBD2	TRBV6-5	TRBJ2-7	CASSYSTSGSLYEQYF	TGTGCCAGCAGTTACTCGACTAGCGGGAGTCTCTACGAGCAGTACTTC
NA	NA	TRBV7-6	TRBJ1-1	CASSSSAPFRGAEAFF	TGTGCCAGCAGCTCCTCCGCCCCATTTAGGGGTGCTGAAGCTTTCTTT
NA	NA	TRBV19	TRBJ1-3	CATNGGGRTNTIYF	TGTGCCACGAATGGCGGGGGCCGTACAAACACCATATATTTT
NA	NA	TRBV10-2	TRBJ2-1	CASRAKSSYNEQFF	TGCGCCAGCCGTGCGAAGAGCTCCTACAATGAGCAGTTCTTC
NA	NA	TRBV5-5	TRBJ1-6	CASSLPSSYNSPLHF	TGTGCCAGCAGCTTGCCCAGCTCCTATAATTCACCCCTCCACTTT
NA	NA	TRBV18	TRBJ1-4	CASSPPSQGGEKLFF	TGTGCCAGCTCACCACCGAGCCAGGGAGGCGAAAAACTGTTTTTT
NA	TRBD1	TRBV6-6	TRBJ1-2	CASSLGTGGGYTF	TGTGCCAGCAGCCTAGGGACAGGGGGTGGCTACACCTTC
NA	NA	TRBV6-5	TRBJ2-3	CASSYSGGARTDTQYF	TGTGCCAGCAGTTACTCGGGGGGGGCGCGCACAGATACGCAGTATTTT
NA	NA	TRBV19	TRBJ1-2	CASSMGQSRFFPYYTF	TGTGCCAGTAGTATGGGGCAGTCCCGCTTCTTCCCGTACTACACCTTC
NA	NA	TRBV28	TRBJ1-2	CASREPTGDYGYTF	TGTGCCAGCAGGGAACCGACAGGAGACTATGGCTACACCTTC
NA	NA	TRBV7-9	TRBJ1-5	CASSLGSGHEPQHF	TGTGCCAGCAGCTTAGGGTCCGGTCATGAGCCCCAGCATTTT
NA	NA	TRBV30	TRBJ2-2	CAWSVSRWNTGELFF	TGTGCCTGGAGTGTTTCCCGGTGGAACACCGGGGAGCTGTTTTTT
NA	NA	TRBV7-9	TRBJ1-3	CASRTTAGNTIYF	TGTGCCAGCAGGACGACAGCGGGAAACACCATATATTTT
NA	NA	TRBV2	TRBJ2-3	CASSLESTDTQYF	TGTGCCAGCAGTTTAGAGTCCACAGATACGCAGTATTTT
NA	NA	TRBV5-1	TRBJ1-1	CASSLGPNTEAFF	TGCGCCAGCAGCTTGGGGCCCAACACTGAAGCTTTCTTT
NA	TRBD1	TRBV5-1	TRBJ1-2	CASSRGQGQGYTF	TGCGCCAGCAGCCGCGGACAGGGTCAAGGCTACACCTTC
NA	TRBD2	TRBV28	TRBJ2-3	CASSLFGGGRGVSTDTQYF	TGTGCCAGCAGTTTATTTGGAGGCGGGCGGGGGGTTAGCACAGATACGCAGTATTTT
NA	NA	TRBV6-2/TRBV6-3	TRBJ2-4	CASSWLTGAKNIQYF	TGTGCCAGCAGTTGGCTGACTGGGGCCAAAAACATTCAGTACTTC
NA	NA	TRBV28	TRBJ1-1	CASSFKYTEAFF	TGTGCCAGCAGTTTTAAATACACTGAAGCTTTCTTT
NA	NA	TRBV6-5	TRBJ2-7	CASRWATGSYEQYF	TGTGCCAGCAGATGGGCCACAGGGTCCTACGAGCAGTACTTC
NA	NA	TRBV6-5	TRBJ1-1	CASSRGTENTEAFF	TGTGCCAGCAGTCGGGGGACCGAGAACACTGAAGCTTTCTTT
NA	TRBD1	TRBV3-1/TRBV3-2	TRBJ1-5	CASSSRDRGFNQPQHF	TGTGCCAGCAGCTCCCGGGACAGGGGGTTTAATCAGCCCCAGCATTTT
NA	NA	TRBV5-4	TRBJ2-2	CASSLDSSWGELFF	TGTGCCAGCAGCTTAGACAGCTCCTGGGGGGAGCTGTTTTTT
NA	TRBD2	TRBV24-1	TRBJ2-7	CATSEAGLEDEQYF	TGTGCCACCAGTGAAGCGGGGTTAGAGGACGAGCAGTACTTC
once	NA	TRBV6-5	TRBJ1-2	CASRGRWGYTF	TGTGCCAGCAGGGGGCGCTGGGGCTACACCTTC
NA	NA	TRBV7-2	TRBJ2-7	CASSSYGAGYEQYF	TGTGCCAGCAGCTCCTATGGCGCAGGCTACGAGCAGTACTTC
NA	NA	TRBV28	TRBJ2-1	CASSPSGQLGTYEQFF	TGTGCCAGCAGTCCCTCCGGACAGCTAGGTACGTATGAGCAGTTCTTC
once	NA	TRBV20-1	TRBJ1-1	CSATQNTEAFF	TGCAGTGCTACCCAGAACACTGAAGCTTTCTTT
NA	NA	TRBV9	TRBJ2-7	CASSVGAGTGTYEQYF	TGTGCCAGCAGCGTAGGGGCCGGGACTGGGACGTACGAGCAGTACTTC
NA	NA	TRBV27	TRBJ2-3	CASSLRTTDTQYF	TGTGCCAGCAGTCTCCGGACTACAGATACGCAGTATTTT
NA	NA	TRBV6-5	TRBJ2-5	CASARSGGETQYF	TGTGCCAGCGCGAGGTCTGGAGGGGAGACCCAGTACTTC
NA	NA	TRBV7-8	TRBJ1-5	CASSLVSGYNQPQHF	TGTGCCAGCAGCTTAGTATCGGGTTACAATCAGCCCCAGCATTTT
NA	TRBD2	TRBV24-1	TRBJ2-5	CATSDFSSGGQETQYF	TGTGCCACCAGTGATTTTTCTAGCGGGGGCCAAGAGACCCAGTACTTC
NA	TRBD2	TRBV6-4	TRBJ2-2	CASSDVGGAGTGELFF	TGTGCCAGCAGTGACGTCGGGGGGGCTGGCACCGGGGAGCTGTTTTTT
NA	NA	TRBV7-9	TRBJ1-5	CASSRMGGLQPQHF	TGTGCCAGCAGCCGAATGGGGGGTTTACAGCCCCAGCATTTT
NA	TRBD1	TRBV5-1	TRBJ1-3	CASSLGQGVNTIYF	TGCGCCAGCAGCTTGGGACAGGGGGTGAACACCATATATTTT
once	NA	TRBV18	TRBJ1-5	CASSPLGDGNQPQHF	TGTGCCAGCTCACCACTCGGTGATGGCAATCAGCCCCAGCATTTT